A selection of T cell receptor beta chains follows, all from one sample in a study of cytomegalovirus exposure and HLA in healthy donors. The repertoire was sequenced with immunoSEQ multiplex PCR; TCRdb's copy has only in-frame clones and lacks some. The sample carries tens of thousands of clones, 85% to 95% recorded once. The sequenced material came from PBMCs. The source of these receptors is a man aged 18 to 35 in good health and CMV-seropositive. Both conserved end residues are part of each CDR3. The D gene is left open where the match is weak. The size field is filled for only some rows; it gives once, few, many or a size class.

D,V,J,size,CDR3,DNA
TRBD1,TRBV4-3,TRBJ1-4,few,CASSPVFSTGANEKLFF,TGCGCCAGCAGCCCCGTGTTTTCGACAGGGGCTAATGAAAAACTGTTTTTT
TRBD1,TRBV12-5,TRBJ2-1,.,CASRPGGGNEQFF,TGTGCTAGTAGACCAGGGGGTGGAAATGAGCAGTTCTTC
TRBD1,TRBV7-9,TRBJ2-5,.,CASRGTGPQETQYF,TGTGCCAGCCGTGGGACAGGACCCCAAGAGACCCAGTACTTC
.,TRBV10-3,TRBJ2-5,.,CAISGGYDGETQYF,TGTGCCATCAGTGGAGGGTACGATGGGGAGACCCAGTACTTC
TRBD1,TRBV28,TRBJ1-2,once,CASSLWSGGGWGYTF,TGTGCCAGCAGTTTATGGTCAGGGGGAGGCTGGGGCTACACCTTC
.,TRBV11-1,TRBJ2-3,.,CASSQGPQQGRGTDTQYF,TGTGCCAGCAGCCAAGGCCCCCAACAGGGTAGGGGCACAGATACGCAGTATTTT
TRBD2,TRBV11-2,TRBJ2-1,.,CASSLSLAGGTNEQFF,TGTGCCAGCAGCTTAAGTCTAGCGGGAGGGACCAATGAGCAGTTCTTC
TRBD1,TRBV6-5,TRBJ1-6,.,CASKQGPLNSPLHF,TGTGCCAGTAAACAGGGGCCCCTGAATTCACCCCTCCACTTT
TRBD1,TRBV11-3,TRBJ1-4,.,CASSLGDRVHPTNEKLFF,TGTGCCAGCAGCTTAGGGGACAGGGTCCATCCAACTAATGAAAAACTGTTTTTT
.,TRBV10-2,TRBJ1-1,.,CASSEGHQNTEAFF,TGCGCCAGCAGTGAAGGACACCAGAACACTGAAGCTTTCTTT
TRBD1,TRBV2,TRBJ1-1,.,CASGGQGNTEAFF,TGTGCCAGCGGGGGACAGGGAAACACTGAAGCTTTCTTT
.,TRBV7-9,TRBJ2-7,.,CASSPSQSGSAYEQYF,TGTGCCAGCAGCCCCAGTCAGTCCGGGAGTGCCTACGAGCAGTACTTC
.,TRBV7-2,TRBJ2-3,.,CASSKTSTGDTQYF,TGTGCCAGCAGCAAGACTAGTACAGGAGATACGCAGTATTTT
TRBD1,TRBV19,TRBJ1-5,.,CASSHSPRDRIYSNQPQHF,TGTGCCAGTAGTCACAGCCCCAGGGACAGGATCTATAGCAATCAGCCCCAGCATTTT
TRBD1,TRBV11-2,TRBJ2-7,.,CASSLVGAQGAIEQYF,TGTGCCAGCAGCTTAGTCGGAGCACAGGGGGCGATCGAGCAGTACTTC
.,TRBV4-1,TRBJ2-7,.,CASSPAGVVRASSYEQYF,TGCGCCAGCAGCCCCGCCGGTGTAGTGCGAGCGAGCTCCTACGAGCAGTACTTC
.,TRBV7-2,TRBJ1-3,.,CASSLAGTGWVGNTIYF,TGTGCCAGCAGCTTAGCGGGCACAGGGTGGGTTGGAAACACCATATATTTT
TRBD1,TRBV2,TRBJ1-1,.,CASNEDRGRAFF,TGTGCCAGCAACGAAGACAGGGGGCGAGCTTTCTTT
.,TRBV6-1,TRBJ1-1,.,CASTRTEAFF,TGTGCCAGCACTCGGACTGAAGCTTTCTTT
.,TRBV28,TRBJ1-1,.,CASSPLASLSTEAFF,TGTGCCAGCAGTCCACTCGCTAGCTTGAGCACTGAAGCTTTCTTT
TRBD1,TRBV28,TRBJ1-5,.,CASSSQGGGGQPQHF,TGTGCCAGCAGCTCACAGGGGGGGGGCGGGCAGCCCCAGCATTTT
TRBD1,TRBV4-3,TRBJ2-6,.,CASSQEGQGSGANVLTF,TGCGCCAGCAGCCAAGAGGGACAGGGGTCTGGGGCCAACGTCCTGACTTTC
TRBD1,TRBV6-5,TRBJ2-5,.,CASRLTGAQETQYF,TGTGCCAGCAGACTAACAGGGGCCCAAGAGACCCAGTACTTC
TRBD1,TRBV7-8,TRBJ2-7,.,CASSRRQGAGYEQYF,TGTGCCAGCAGCCGCCGACAGGGGGCGGGTTACGAGCAGTACTTC
.,TRBV6-5,TRBJ2-5,.,CASSPRDIQETQYF,TGTGCCAGCAGCCCCCGGGACATCCAAGAGACCCAGTACTTC
TRBD1,TRBV6-1,TRBJ2-5,.,CASSEETGGVETQYF,TGTGCCAGCAGTGAGGAGACAGGGGGGGTTGAGACCCAGTACTTC
TRBD1,TRBV9,TRBJ2-7,.,CASSLRQGADYEQYF,TGTGCCAGCAGCCTAAGACAGGGGGCGGACTACGAGCAGTACTTC
TRBD1,TRBV2,TRBJ1-2,.,CASSAIGTGYASYGYTF,TGTGCCAGCAGTGCAATCGGGACAGGATATGCATCCTATGGCTACACCTTC
.,TRBV19,TRBJ2-6,.,CASSIEIIQAGANVLTF,TGTGCCAGTAGTATAGAAATAATACAAGCTGGGGCCAACGTCCTGACTTTC
.,TRBV27,TRBJ2-7,.,CASQAGYEQYF,TGTGCCAGCCAGGCAGGGTACGAGCAGTACTTC